These T cell receptor beta chains were read from a single sample in a study of T-cell memory formation after mild COVID-19. A single record per CDR3 protein comes from TCRdb applying MiXCR to the 5' RACE reads. The table records about 440,000 distinct CDR3 sequences, around 20% of them present only once. Material: PBMCs or a T cell subset sorted from them (not recorded which). The receptors derive from an adult woman who had mild COVID-19 (a few samples of this study predate the infection). Cell type and time point are not known. CDR3s include the opening cysteine and the closing phenylalanine or tryptophan. The D gene is left open where the match is weak. Expanded clones get a size class; other rows say once, few or many, or leave the size out.

V gene	D gene	clone size	J gene	CDR3 DNA	CDR3 protein
TRBV4-1	.	.	TRBJ2-5	TGCGCCAGCAGCCAAGTCGCAAGTGAGACCCAGTACTTC	CASSQVASETQYF
TRBV18	TRBD2	.	TRBJ2-7	TGTGCCAGCTCACCCGGGACTAGCGGGAGGGCCGAGTCTTTTGGCTACGAGCAGTACTTC	CASSPGTSGRAESFGYEQYF
TRBV9	.	many	TRBJ2-7	TGTGCCAGCGGAAAAATGGTCGGGAGCCACGAGCAGTACTTC	CASGKMVGSHEQYF
TRBV6-6	TRBD1	.	TRBJ1-2	TGTGCCAGCAGTGACCGGGACAGGGCCCCTGGCTACACCTTC	CASSDRDRAPGYTF
TRBV2	.	few	TRBJ2-7	TGTGCCAGCAGTGAAGAACAGCGGACAACCTACGAGCAGTACTTC	CASSEEQRTTYEQYF
TRBV7-9	.	.	TRBJ2-3	TGTGCCAGCAGCCGCCGGACCTCCACAGATACGCAGTATTTT	CASSRRTSTDTQYF
TRBV12-3/TRBV12-4	TRBD1	few	TRBJ2-7	TGTGCCAGCAGTGCCACTCGAGGGACAGACCTCCAGTACTTC	CASSATRGTDLQYF
TRBV3-1	TRBD1	few	TRBJ2-7	TGTGCCAGCAGCCAAAGAGGGACAGGGCTCTACGAGCAGTACTTC	CASSQRGTGLYEQYF
TRBV18	TRBD2	.	TRBJ2-1	TGTGCCAGCTCACAAGCGACTAGCGGCGATGCTTCCTACAATGAGCAGTTCTTC	CASSQATSGDASYNEQFF
TRBV12-3/TRBV12-4	.	.	TRBJ1-1	TGTGCCAGCGGGCTTTCAAATTTCGGCACTGAAGCTTTATTT	CASGLSNFGTEALF
TRBV9	TRBD2	.	TRBJ2-5	TGTGCCAGCAGCGTAGTAGCGGGGGGCCCACAAGAGACCCAGTACTTC	CASSVVAGGPQETQYF
TRBV29-1	TRBD1	few	TRBJ1-4	TGCAGCGTAGTACAGGGGTCGGGAGGTGAAAAACTGTTTTTT	CSVVQGSGGEKLFF
TRBV20-1	.	.	TRBJ2-1	TGCAGTGCTAGAGGGGGTGGAGTCCCCTTATACTACAATGAGCAGTTCTTC	CSARGGGVPLYYNEQFF
TRBV18	TRBD1	.	TRBJ2-1	TGTGCCAGCTCACCCAACCGACAGGGGTACCTCAATGAGCAGTTCTTC	CASSPNRQGYLNEQFF
TRBV3-1	TRBD2	few	TRBJ2-7	TGTGCCAGCAGCCAAGTGTCGGGGACTAGCGGGAGGGCCGGGTACGAGCAGTACTTC	CASSQVSGTSGRAGYEQYF
TRBV29-1	TRBD1	once	TRBJ1-2	TGCAGCGTTGCGGGGACAGGGGACTATGGCTACACCTTC	CSVAGTGDYGYTF
TRBV5-4	TRBD1	.	TRBJ2-7	TGTGCCAGCAGCCCAGAACCGGACAGGGTACCCTACGAGCAGTACTTC	CASSPEPDRVPYEQYF
TRBV27	.	few	TRBJ1-5	TGTGCCAGCAGTGCCGATAGGGGCCAGCCCCAGCATTTT	CASSADRGQPQHF
TRBV2	.	few	TRBJ1-1	TGTGCCAGCAGTAGATTGTCCAACACTGAAGCTTTCTTT	CASSRLSNTEAFF
TRBV24-1	.	.	TRBJ2-7	TGTGCCACCAGTGAGGACAAGTACGAGCAGTACTTC	CATSEDKYEQYF
TRBV4-1	TRBD1	.	TRBJ2-3	TGCGCCAGCAGCCAACCGGGACAGAAAAGCACAGATACGCAGTATTTT	CASSQPGQKSTDTQYF
TRBV7-3	.	few	TRBJ1-1	TGTGCCAGCAGCTTAGGGTTGGGGATGAACACTGAAGCTTTCTTT	CASSLGLGMNTEAFF
TRBV6-2/TRBV6-3	TRBD1	few	TRBJ1-1	TGTGCCAGCATAGACAGGGGGACGAACACTGAAGCTTTCTTT	CASIDRGTNTEAFF
TRBV5-1	.	.	TRBJ1-2	TGCGCCAGCAGCTCCGCCCGGACTGGAGGGGATGGCTACACCTTC	CASSSARTGGDGYTF
TRBV18	.	.	TRBJ2-2	TGTGCCAGCTCCCAGGGGCTGACGAACACCGGGGAGCTGTTTTTT	CASSQGLTNTGELFF
TRBV30	.	few	TRBJ2-2	TGTGCCTGGAGTGTACGGGGAACCGGGGAGCTGTTTTTT	CAWSVRGTGELFF
TRBV9	TRBD1	few	TRBJ1-1	TGTGCCAGCAGCGACGGACAGGGTGGCACTGAAGCTTTCTTT	CASSDGQGGTEAFF
TRBV7-6	TRBD1	few	TRBJ1-5	TGTGCCAGCAGCCTAGGGAGGGGACAGGGAAGCAATCAGCCCCAGCATTTT	CASSLGRGQGSNQPQHF
TRBV14	.	.	TRBJ1-4	TGTGCCAGCAGCCAAGCCAGGAGGGGTGGGATTTTT	CASSQARRGGIF
TRBV5-1	.	.	TRBJ1-1	TGCGCCAGCAGGTCACTGGGGCACACTGAAGCTTTCTTT	CASRSLGHTEAFF
TRBV24-1	.	few	TRBJ1-2	TGTGCCACCAGTGATTACAGTCGGGGCTACACCTTC	CATSDYSRGYTF
TRBV12-3/TRBV12-4	.	.	TRBJ1-5	TGTGCCAGCAGTTCACGGTCGAATCAGCCCCAGCATTTT	CASSSRSNQPQHF
TRBV28	TRBD1	few	TRBJ1-1	TGTGCCAGCAGCGATGGACAGGGGAGCACTGAAGCTTTCTTT	CASSDGQGSTEAFF
TRBV29-1	.	.	TRBJ1-2	TGCAGCGTTGGGGGCAGAAACTATGGCTACACCTTC	CSVGGRNYGYTF
TRBV9	.	.	TRBJ1-6	TGTGCCAGCAGTGGGGGCTATAATTCACCCCTCCACTTT	CASSGGYNSPLHF
TRBV5-1	TRBD1	.	TRBJ2-1	TGCGCCAGCAGGAAGACAGGGGGCCGGTCCTACAATGAGCAGTTCTTC	CASRKTGGRSYNEQFF
TRBV25-1	TRBD1	.	TRBJ1-1	TGTGCCAGCAGTTTCGGGACAGGGGAGGCTGAAGCTTTCTTT	CASSFGTGEAEAFF
TRBV20-1	.	few	TRBJ2-5	TGCAGTGCTACTAGCGTATCCCAAGAGACCCAGTACTTC	CSATSVSQETQYF
TRBV24-1	.	.	TRBJ1-1	TGTGCCACCAGTGATTTAAGGGAAACTGAAGCTTTCTTT	CATSDLRETEAFF
TRBV7-3	.	.	TRBJ2-3	TGTGCCAGCAGCTTAACACGGGTAGGGGGCACAGATACGCAGTATTTT	CASSLTRVGGTDTQYF
TRBV5-5	.	.	TRBJ1-2	TGTGCCAGCAGCTTGGTTAGTACCGTCGGGATCTATGGCTACACCTTC	CASSLVSTVGIYGYTF
TRBV20-1	.	few	TRBJ2-7	TGCAGTGCTAGAGATGCCAGGGGCGAGCAGTACTTC	CSARDARGEQYF
TRBV6-1	TRBD2	few	TRBJ2-7	TGTGCCAGCAGAGGAAGCGGGAGGGTGTTCGAGCAGTACTTC	CASRGSGRVFEQYF
TRBV7-9	.	few	TRBJ2-1	TGTGCCAGCAGCGTCCAAGAGCAGTTCTTC	CASSVQEQFF
TRBV12-3/TRBV12-4	.	.	TRBJ1-2	TGTGCCAGCAGTTCCCTTGGGGGCTACACCTTC	CASSSLGGYTF
TRBV14	.	few	TRBJ1-1	TGTGCCAGCAGCCAAGAGCGGGGCAGGTCTGAAGCTTTCTTT	CASSQERGRSEAFF
TRBV12-3/TRBV12-4	TRBD2	.	TRBJ2-1	TGTGCCAGCAGGGGGACTAGCGGGGTAGGGGAGCAGTTCTTC	CASRGTSGVGEQFF
TRBV7-2	TRBD2	.	TRBJ2-7	TGTGCCAGCAGCGCGGGACTAGCGGCCTACGAGCAGTACTTC	CASSAGLAAYEQYF
TRBV6-5	TRBD2	.	TRBJ2-7	TGTGCCAGCAGTTACTCGTTGACTAGCGGATTCTACGAGCAGTACTTC	CASSYSLTSGFYEQYF
TRBV6-5	TRBD1	many	TRBJ2-5	TGTGCCAGCAGTTCCCCCCCAGGGGACAGGGTTCAAGAGACCCAGTACTTC	CASSSPPGDRVQETQYF
TRBV20-1	.	many	TRBJ1-1	TGCAGTGCTAGAGGAGGAGGGGACACTGAAGCTTTCTTT	CSARGGGDTEAFF
TRBV15	.	.	TRBJ1-1	TGTGCCACCAGCAGGGGCAGGGGAGGACTCACTGAAGCTTTCTTT	CATSRGRGGLTEAFF
TRBV20-1	TRBD2	few	TRBJ2-2	TGCAGTGCCTCCCCGGCGGGTGCGCGGGGGGTTGGGGAGCTGTTTTTT	CSASPAGARGVGELFF
TRBV5-1	.	.	TRBJ2-7	TGCGCCAGCAGTATCGGACACGGCCCCAACGAGCAGTACTTC	CASSIGHGPNEQYF
TRBV9	.	.	TRBJ2-7	TGTGCCAGCAGCGCTGGAGGGACCTCCTACGAGCAGTACTTC	CASSAGGTSYEQYF
TRBV7-9	TRBD2	few	TRBJ2-7	TGTGCCAGCAGCCTAAAAGCGGGGGGAATCTCCTACGAGCAGTACTTC	CASSLKAGGISYEQYF
TRBV5-1	.	few	TRBJ2-1	TGCGCCAGCAGCTTCGGAGTAGGGGGGTACAATGAGCAGTTCTTC	CASSFGVGGYNEQFF
TRBV9	.	.	TRBJ2-1	TGTGCCAGCAGCCCCAGGGGCCAGCGGAGCTACAATGAGCAGTTCTTC	CASSPRGQRSYNEQFF
TRBV9	.	.	TRBJ2-2	TGTGCCAGCAGCGTATCGGGGCAGAAGAACACCGGGGAGCTGTTTTTT	CASSVSGQKNTGELFF